These 31 T cell receptor beta chains originate from one sample sequenced in a study of shared clonotypes between healthy human individuals. Sequenced by immunoSEQ multiplex PCR; TCRdb stores in-frame clones only, minus some. This sample has about 2.4 million clones, with 80% to 95% found just once. Sequenced sample: naive CD4+ T cells from PBMCs. Subset indicated: CD45RA+ positively selected. All receptors come from a man aged 18 to 29 in good health. Some clones in this sample may be carry-over from other donors' samples.

The chain uses TRBV5-1 and TRBJ2-7; possibly TRBD1 for D (7 bases). Germline CDR1 and CDR2: SGHRS and YFSETQ. The ends were cut back, 1 base at V and 5 bases at J, with 16 bases in the middle. CDR3 length: 15 residues. CDR3 sequence reads: CASSLSGTGEDEQYF. In nucleotides, the CDR3 is TGCGCCAGCAGCTTGAGTGGTACAGGGGAGGACGAGCAGTACTTC.

Remarks on this clone: The same CDR3 is also encoded by other DNA sequences in this sample. The genes are TRBV7-9 and TRBJ2-3; TRBD2 is a possible D gene (6 bases). The CDR3 runs 14 residues. V lost 3 bases and J lost 6, with 13 bases in between. CDR1 and CDR2 (germline): SEHNR, FQNEAQ (reference sequence). CDR3 in amino acids: CASSFGGGADTQYF. The CDR3 bases are TGTGCCAGCAGCTTTGGCGGAGGGGCGGATACGCAGTATTTT. Variable domain in full (rest from reference TRBV7-9 and TRBJ2-3): DTGVSQNPRHKITKRGQNVTFRCDPISEHNRLYWYRQTLGQGPEFLTYFQNEAQLEKSRLLSDRFSAERPKGSFSTLEIQRTEQGDSAMYLCASSFGGGADTQYFGPGTRLTVL.

Only a few counts were recorded for this clone. As DNA, the CDR3 is TGTGCCATCAGCCCGACAGGGTCCTACGAGCAGTACTTC. It codes for CAISPTGSYEQYF. The J gene is TRBJ2-7, the V gene TRBV10-3; 7 positions agree with TRBD1. V lost 6 bases to trimming and J lost 1 base; unmatched junction nucleotides: 3. The germline V gene has CDR1 ENHRY and CDR2 SYGVKD. The CDR3 runs to 13 residues.

The V and J genes are TRBV9 and TRBJ1-1; TRBD1 is a possible D gene (6 bases). Looked up from germline, CDR1 is SGDLS and CDR2 is YYNGEE. CDR3 length: 14 amino acids. Trimming removed 7 bases at V and 4 bases at J, with 17 bases between. The CDR3 spells CASSKTGQSTEAFF. Written as DNA, the CDR3 is TGTGCCAGCTCGAAAACCGGACAGTCCACTGAAGCTTTCTTT.

The chain carries TRBV5-4 and TRBJ2-5; 8 bases map to TRBD2. CDR1 is SGHNT and CDR2 is YYREEE in the germline V gene (reference sequence). The CDR3 is made up of 17 amino acids. With V trimmed by 0 bases and J by 4 bases, 11 bases remained unmatched. CDR3 in DNA: TGTGCCAGCAGCTTGGACGGGGCAGCGGGAGTAGTAGAGACCCAGTACTTC. It yields the protein CASSLDGAAGVVETQYF. Drawing the rest from reference TRBV5-4 and TRBJ2-5, the complete variable domain is ETGVTQSPTHLIKTRGQQVTLRCSSQSGHNTVSWYQQALGQGPQFIFQYYREEENGRGNFPPRFSGLQFPNYSSELNVNALELDDSALYLCASSLDGAAGVVETQYFGPGTRLLVL.

The chain is built from TRBV6-4 and TRBJ2-1; no firm D call. V was shortened by 2 bases and J by 3 bases, with 8 bases between the two germline ends. The germline gives CDR1 MRHNA, CDR2 SNTAGT. This CDR3 contains 14 residues. The CDR3 protein is CASSDTPNYNEQFF. The CDR3 region has the DNA TGTGCCAGCAGTGACACCCCGAACTACAATGAGCAGTTCTTC.

This chain uses TRBV19 with TRBJ1-4; no firm D call. The CDR3 loop spans 15 amino acids. Germline V gene lookup returns CDR1 LNHDA and CDR2 SQIVND (reference sequence). Trimming stripped 7 bases from V and 7 bases from J, with 19 bases between. CDR3 sequence reads: CASNRRTSVSEKLFF. CDR3 sequence (DNA): TGTGCCAGTAATAGGAGGACGTCCGTCAGTGAAAAACTGTTTTTT.

V usage is TRBV30 and J usage is TRBJ1-2, with unresolved D. CDR1 and CDR2 from the germline V gene are GTSNPN and SVGIG (reference sequence). CDR3 length equals 13 residues. The V end was cut by 0 bases, the J end by 4 bases, with 9 bases between. CDR3 DNA: TGTGCCTGGAGTGTAGGACCGACCTATGGCTACACCTTC. It encodes CAWSVGPTYGYTF.

The chain joins TRBV30 to TRBJ1-6, with 8 bases identical to TRBD1. The V gene end was trimmed by 1 base and the J gene end by 10 bases; junction bases not matched to a gene: 6. CDR1 is GTSNPN and CDR2 is SVGIG in the germline V gene (reference sequence). The CDR3 is 14 amino acids. The CDR3 DNA sequence: TGTGCCTGGAGTGGACAGGGGATTGGGTCACCCCTCCACTTT. Its protein product is CAWSGQGIGSPLHF.

The chain combines TRBV27 with TRBJ2-7; 10 positions agree with TRBD2. CDR1 and CDR2 from the germline V gene are MNHEY and SMNVEV (reference sequence). With 0 bases clipped from V and 3 bases from J, the junction kept 8 bases outside the gene matches. The CDR3 length is 17 residues. CDR3 DNA: TGTGCCAGCAGTTTATCTGGGCTAGCGGGAGACTTCTACGAGCAGTACTTC. Its translation: CASSLSGLAGDFYEQYF.

On this clone: The same CDR3 is also encoded by other DNA sequences in this sample. The chain recombines TRBV5-1 with TRBJ2-1, with D possibly matching TRBD2 (6 bases). This CDR3 spans 15 amino acids. Germline CDR1 is SGHRS and CDR2 is YFSETQ. The V and J ends lost 4 bases and 4 bases respectively, with 15 bases between them. Here the CDR3 DNA reads TGCGCCAGCAGCCTAACTAGCCCAACTTACAATGAGCAGTTCTTC. It specifies CASSLTSPTYNEQFF.

The chain has TRBV6-6 and TRBJ1-5; the D is unclear. Deletions cut 2 bases from V and 3 bases from J, with 14 bases between. The germline V gene encodes CDR1 MNHNY and CDR2 SVGAGI (reference sequence). The CDR3 has 16 amino acids. CDR3 amino acids: CASSYPPAVLNQPQHF. In DNA form, the CDR3 reads TGTGCCAGCAGTTACCCGCCAGCGGTGCTCAATCAGCCCCAGCATTTT.

The chain joins TRBV11-3 to TRBJ1-1; TRBD1 matches 7 bases. Germline assignment: CDR1 SGHNT and CDR2 YENEEA. The V gene end was trimmed by 2 bases and the J gene end by 6 bases; junction bases not matched to a gene: 6. The CDR3 runs 14 residues. The CDR3 coding sequence is TGTGCCAGCAGCTTAACTCAGGGGGGCCCTGAAGCTTTCTTT. It translates to CASSLTQGGPEAFF.

The chain employs TRBV2 and TRBJ1-6; D not resolved. The V and J ends lost 3 bases and 13 bases respectively, with 7 bases between them. This CDR3 region has 11 residues. CDR1 is SNHLY and CDR2 is FYNNEI in the germline V gene. CDR3 protein: CASSDLWPLHF. The CDR3 coding sequence is TGTGCCAGCAGTGACTTGTGGCCCCTCCACTTT.

The chain joins TRBV6-1 to TRBJ2-3, with no clear D. The CDR3 spans 15 residues. The germline CDR1 and CDR2 sequences are MNHNS and SASEGT. With 0 bases removed from V and 2 bases from J, the gap between germline ends came to 9 bases. In DNA, the CDR3 is TGTGCCAGCAGTGAAGCGGGCAGACTCACAGATACGCAGTATTTT. This gives the protein CASSEAGRLTDTQYF.

The chain joins TRBV2 to TRBJ2-7; no reliable D call. V shed 4 bases and J shed 1 base, with 11 bases lying between them. The CDR3 contains 14 residues. The germline CDR1 and CDR2 sequences are SNHLY and FYNNEI. The CDR3 here is CASSGTRYSYEQYF. The DNA of the CDR3 is TGTGCCAGCAGTGGCACCAGGTATTCCTACGAGCAGTACTTC.

The count of this clone is one. The chain employs TRBV19 and TRBJ2-5; D could derive from TRBD1 or TRBD2 (5 bases each). Trimming pared 3 bases from V and 2 bases from J, leaving 13 bases between. Germline V lookup: CDR1 LNHDA, CDR2 SQIVND (reference sequence). The CDR3 extends over 15 amino acids. CDR3 sequence (DNA): TGTGCCAGTAGTATGCCGGGGTGGGGGCAAGAGACCCAGTACTTC. Amino acid sequence: CASSMPGWGQETQYF.

This chain links TRBV10-3 with TRBJ2-3, with D perhaps TRBD2 (6 bases). The germline V gene encodes CDR1 ENHRY and CDR2 SYGVKD. Trimming took 9 bases from V and 4 from J, leaving 17 bases between them. The CDR3 length is 14 residues. CDR3 DNA: TGTGCCATGAGCCCGGGGCCTAGCGCAGATACGCAGTATTTT. Translating gives CAMSPGPSADTQYF.

This sequence joins TRBV2 and TRBJ2-5; possible D gene TRBD2, 6 bases. CDR1 is SNHLY, CDR2 FYNNEI, per germline. V lost 3 bases and J 8 bases, leaving 16 bases between the germline ends. CDR3 length equals 14 residues. As DNA, the CDR3 is TGTGCCAGCAGTGAGGAGCGGGTCGGGTATACCCAGTACTTC. Its protein is CASSEERVGYTQYF.

The rearrangement links TRBV7-8 to TRBJ1-5, with D possibly matching TRBD1 (5 bases). This CDR3 has 15 amino acids. Germline lookup yields CDR1 SGHVS and CDR2 FQNEAQ. Trimming removed 2 bases from V and 3 bases from J, with 11 bases in between. CDR3 sequence: CASSLRDQDNQPQHF. In DNA form, the CDR3 reads TGTGCCAGCAGCTTAAGGGACCAAGACAATCAGCCCCAGCATTTT. The whole variable domain, remainder taken from reference TRBV7-8 and TRBJ1-5, is GAGVSQSPRYKVAKRGQDVALRCDPISGHVSLFWYQQALGQGPEFLTYFQNEAQLDKSGLPSDRFFAERPEGSVSTLKIQRTQQEDSAVYLCASSLRDQDNQPQHFGDGTRLSIL.

The V and J genes are TRBV7-9 and TRBJ2-7; 10 bases fit TRBD1. V shed 5 bases, J shed 3 bases, and the junction held 7 bases outside the gene matches. From germline, CDR1 is SEHNR and CDR2 FQNEAQ (reference sequence). The CDR3 is 15 amino acids. CDR3 residues: CASSPRRTGGYEQYF. CDR3 sequence (DNA): TGTGCCAGCAGCCCCAGAAGGACAGGGGGCTACGAGCAGTACTTC. Full variable domain (remainder filled in from reference TRBV7-9 and TRBJ2-7): DTGVSQNPRHKITKRGQNVTFRCDPISEHNRLYWYRQTLGQGPEFLTYFQNEAQLEKSRLLSDRFSAERPKGSFSTLEIQRTEQGDSAMYLCASSPRRTGGYEQYFGPGTRLTVT.

This chain connects TRBV28 to TRBJ1-2; 10 bases are a match to TRBD1. The germline gives CDR1 MDHEN, CDR2 SYDVKM. There are 17 residues in the CDR3. V lost 7 bases and J lost 2; bases outside the gene matches: 13. The CDR3 protein is CASKGAGQGLRNYGYTF. CDR3 coding DNA: TGTGCCAGCAAAGGCGCGGGACAGGGGCTCCGCAACTATGGCTACACCTTC.

The rearrangement joins TRBV28 to TRBJ2-2; 8 nucleotides agree with TRBD1. This CDR3 contains 15 residues. The germline CDR1 and CDR2 sequences are MDHEN and SYDVKM. The trim removed 6 bases at V and 5 bases at J, leaving 8 bases unmatched. CDR3: CASRRQGAGTGELFF. The CDR3 bases are TGTGCCAGCAGACGTCAGGGGGCTGGTACCGGGGAGCTGTTTTTT.

This clone came up once. The chain recombines TRBV5-1 with TRBJ2-3; 10 bases line up with TRBD1. This CDR3 has 17 amino acids. The trim removed 2 bases at V and 3 bases at J, leaving 9 bases unmatched. Germline V gene sequence: CDR1 SGHRS, CDR2 YFSETQ. The CDR3 bases are TGCGCCAGCAGCTTCCTCTGGACAGGGGGTGAGACAGATACGCAGTATTTT. Its translation: CASSFLWTGGETDTQYF.

The chain uses TRBV9 and TRBJ2-2, with D maybe TRBD2 (5 bases). The length of the CDR3 is 15 residues. V dropped 4 bases and J dropped 3 bases, with 13 bases sitting between them. Germline loops: CDR1 SGDLS, CDR2 YYNGEE. The CDR3 reads CASSLRLSDTGELFF. CDR3 bases: TGTGCCAGCAGCCTAAGACTATCTGACACCGGGGAGCTGTTTTTT. Complete variable domain (other parts from reference TRBV9 and TRBJ2-2): DSGVTQTPKHLITATGQRVTLRCSPRSGDLSVYWYQQSLDQGLQFLIQYYNGEERAKGNILERFSAQQFPDLHSELNLSSLELGDSALYFCASSLRLSDTGELFFGEGSRLTVL.

This chain connects TRBV27 to TRBJ1-5; D is perhaps TRBD1 (5 bases). Germline-derived CDR1 and CDR2 are MNHEY and SMNVEV (reference sequence). The CDR3 consists of 18 residues. Trimming took off 1 base at V and 2 bases at J, with 18 bases between the two ends. In DNA, the CDR3 is TGTGCCAGCAGTTTATTGGGGACCTCTTATGGAGGCAATCAGCCCCAGCATTTT. Its translation: CASSLLGTSYGGNQPQHF.

The J gene is TRBJ2-1, the V gene TRBV9, with TRBD2 matching 7 bases. CDR1 is SGDLS, CDR2 YYNGEE, per germline. Trimming cost V 3 bases and J 12 bases; bases outside gene matches: 12. The CDR3 is made up of 14 amino acids. CDR3 in amino acids: CASSGVPGPSGQFF. For the CDR3, the DNA is TGTGCCAGCAGCGGGGTCCCAGGTCCTAGCGGGCAGTTCTTC.

A few counts support this clone. This chain joins TRBV7-2 and TRBJ1-2; 11 bases map to TRBD1. CDR3 length: 15 residues. The V gene's germline CDR1 is SGHTA and CDR2 FQGNSA. Germline trimming cut 4 bases from V and 2 bases from J; bases unmatched to any gene: 3. Here the CDR3 reads CASSSGQGANYGYTF. The CDR3, as DNA: TGTGCCAGCAGCTCCGGACAGGGGGCGAACTATGGCTACACCTTC.

This rearrangement joins TRBV7-2 to TRBJ2-4, with 7 bases aligning to TRBD1. The CDR3 is 15 amino acids. V shed 1 base and J 4 bases; nucleotides not matched to a gene: 4. Looked up from germline, CDR1 is SGHTA and CDR2 is FQGNSA. As DNA, the CDR3 is TGTGCCAGCAGCTTAGTAGGGGGACAGAAAAACATTCAGTACTTC. Amino acid sequence: CASSLVGGQKNIQYF.

The chain recombines TRBV14 with TRBJ2-5; D is ambiguous. V shed 0 bases and J shed 1 base, with 12 bases lying between them. This CDR3 has 16 residues. Germline V gene data show CDR1 as SGHDN and CDR2 as FVKESK. The CDR3 reads CASSQEWANTQETQYF. The CDR3 DNA follows: TGTGCCAGCAGCCAAGAGTGGGCAAACACCCAAGAGACCCAGTACTTC.

There are a few counts of this clone. The chain recombines TRBV28 with TRBJ1-1; D uncertain. V shed 5 bases and J shed 1 base, with 11 bases lying between them. In germline, CDR1 is MDHEN, CDR2 SYDVKM. This CDR3 is 14 amino acids long. This chain's CDR3 is CASSPAWANTEAFF. DNA of the CDR3: TGTGCCAGCAGTCCCGCCTGGGCGAACACTGAAGCTTTCTTT.